The sequence of this T cell receptor beta chain was determined in a study of cytomegalovirus exposure and HLA in healthy donors. Per the germline V gene, CDR1 is SGHRS and CDR2 is YFSETQ. V lost 1 base to trimming and J lost 5 bases, with 15 bases between them. This CDR3 contains 15 residues. The PCR had 60 Vbeta and 13 Jbeta primers. Produced via immunoSEQ multiplex PCR; TCRdb's table is partial and in-frame only. The data contain 90,000 to 120,000 clones, roughly three quarters of them singletons. Sequencing input: PBMCs. The chain combines TRBV5-1 with TRBJ1-1; tentatively, D is TRBD1 (5 bases). This clonotype was obtained from a woman aged 50 to 60 in good health and CMV-seropositive. CDR3 loop: CASSLFGQGSTEAFF. For the CDR3, the DNA is TGCGCCAGCAGCTTGTTTGGGCAGGGCAGTACTGAAGCTTTCTTT.